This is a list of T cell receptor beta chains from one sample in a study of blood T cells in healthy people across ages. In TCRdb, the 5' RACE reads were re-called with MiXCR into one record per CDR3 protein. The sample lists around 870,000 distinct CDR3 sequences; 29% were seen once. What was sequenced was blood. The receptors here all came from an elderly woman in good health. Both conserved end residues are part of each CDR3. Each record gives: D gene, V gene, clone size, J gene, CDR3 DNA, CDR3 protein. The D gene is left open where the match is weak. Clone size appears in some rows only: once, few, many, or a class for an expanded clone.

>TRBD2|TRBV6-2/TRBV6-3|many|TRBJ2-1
TGTGCCAGCAGTTACCCACTATGGCGCGGGGGGGCCGACTACAATGAGCAGTTCTTC
CASSYPLWRGGADYNEQFF
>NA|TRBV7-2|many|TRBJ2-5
TGTGCCAGCAGCTCGGGACTCATCGGAGCAGAGACCCAGTACTTC
CASSSGLIGAETQYF
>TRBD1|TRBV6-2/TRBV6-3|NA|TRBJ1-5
TGTGCCAGCAGTACGGACAGGGTGAAGTACAATCAGCCCCAGCATTTT
CASSTDRVKYNQPQHF
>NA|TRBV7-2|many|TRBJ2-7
TGTGCCAGCAGCTTACCCCGAAAAACAGGGTGGGCCTACGAGCAGTACTTC
CASSLPRKTGWAYEQYF
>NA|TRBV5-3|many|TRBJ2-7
TGTGCCAGAAACCCCAACCGGGAACAGACCTCTACGGCCTCCTACGAGCAGTACTTC
CARNPNREQTSTASYEQYF
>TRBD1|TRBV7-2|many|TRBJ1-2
TGTGCCAGCAGTCCGGACAGGGGCTTATTAGTAGATGGCTACACCTTC
CASSPDRGLLVDGYTF
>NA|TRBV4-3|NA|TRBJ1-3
TGCGTCAGCAGCTCCGCGGCAGATCGAAGAAACACCATATATTTT
CVSSSAADRRNTIYF
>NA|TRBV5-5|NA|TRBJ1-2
TGTGCCAGCAGCCCCACGGACAGTTCCAACTATGGCTACACCTTC
CASSPTDSSNYGYTF
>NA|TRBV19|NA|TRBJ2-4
TGTGCCAGTATCTCTCACCTAGCCAAAAACATTCAGTACTTC
CASISHLAKNIQYF
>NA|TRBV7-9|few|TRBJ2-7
TGTGCCAGCAGCTTCGCTCCACTCGGCAACGAGCAGTACTTC
CASSFAPLGNEQYF
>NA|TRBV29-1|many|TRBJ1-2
TGCAGCGTTTCCGGGAACACCTATGGCTACACCTTC
CSVSGNTYGYTF
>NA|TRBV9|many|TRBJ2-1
TGTGCCAGCAGCCCCCGAACCCAGTCCAATGAGCAGTTCTTC
CASSPRTQSNEQFF
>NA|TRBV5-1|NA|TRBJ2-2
TGCGCCAGCAAGAGGGACCTGGCACAGAACACCGGGGAGCTGTTTTTT
CASKRDLAQNTGELFF
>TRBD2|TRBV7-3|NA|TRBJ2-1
TGTGCCAGCAGCTTAACGGGACTAGCGGGCAATGAGCAGTTCTTC
CASSLTGLAGNEQFF
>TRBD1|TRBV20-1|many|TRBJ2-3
TGCAGTGCCCGGGACAGGGGCAGCTCAGATACGCAGTATTTT
CSARDRGSSDTQYF
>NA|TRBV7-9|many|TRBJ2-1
TGTGCCAGCAGCTTTCTTGGACCGCCCCATGAGCAGTTCTTC
CASSFLGPPHEQFF
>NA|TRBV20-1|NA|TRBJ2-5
TGCAGTGCTAGACTGACTAGTAAAGAGACCCAGTACTTC
CSARLTSKETQYF
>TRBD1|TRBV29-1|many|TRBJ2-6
TGCAGCGTTGAGAGTCGTAGGACAGGGGCCACCTCTGGGGCCAACGTCCTGACTTTC
CSVESRRTGATSGANVLTF
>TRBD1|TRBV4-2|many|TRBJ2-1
TGTGCCAGCAGCCACCCGGACAGGGAATACAATGAGCAGTTCTTC
CASSHPDREYNEQFF
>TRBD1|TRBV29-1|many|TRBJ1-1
TGCAGCGTTAAAACCGGGACAGGGGACACTGAAGCTTTCTTT
CSVKTGTGDTEAFF
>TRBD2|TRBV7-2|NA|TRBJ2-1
TGTGCCAGCAGCGAAAGCGGGGTTAGGAATGAGCAGTTCTTC
CASSESGVRNEQFF
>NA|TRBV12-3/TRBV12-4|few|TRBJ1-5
TGTGCCAGCAGTCCGTCCAAGGGACGGAATCAGCCCCAGCATTTT
CASSPSKGRNQPQHF
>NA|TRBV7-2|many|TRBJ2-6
TGTGCCAGCAGCTTAAGTATCAGGGGCGGTGGGGCCAACGTCCTGACTTTC
CASSLSIRGGGANVLTF
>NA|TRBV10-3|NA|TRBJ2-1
TGTGCCATCAGTGAGCCGACTCAAACCTACAATGAGCAGTTCTTC
CAISEPTQTYNEQFF
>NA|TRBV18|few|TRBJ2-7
TGTGCCAGCTCACCGATGGGGCACGAGCAGTACTTC
CASSPMGHEQYF
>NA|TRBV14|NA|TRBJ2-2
TGTGCCAGCAGCCAAGCTGGGGTTCACACCGGGGAGCTGTTTTTT
CASSQAGVHTGELFF
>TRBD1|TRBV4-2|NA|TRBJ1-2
TGTGCCAGCAGCCAAGATTGGAGGACAGGGGGAGTGGATGGCTACACCTTC
CASSQDWRTGGVDGYTF
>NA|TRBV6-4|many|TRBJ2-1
TGTGCCAGCAGTGTTGGTGGACCAGCAGGTAGGGAGCAGTTCTTC
CASSVGGPAGREQFF
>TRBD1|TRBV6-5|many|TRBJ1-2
TGTGCCAGCAGGGACAGGGGCCGGCTCTATGGCTACACCTTC
CASRDRGRLYGYTF
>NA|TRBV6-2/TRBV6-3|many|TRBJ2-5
TGTGCCAGCAGCCACTCCCAAGAGACCCAGTACTTC
CASSHSQETQYF
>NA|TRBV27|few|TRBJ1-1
TGTGCCAGCAGTTTACTTGTAGACGGCATGAACACTGAAGCTTTCTTT
CASSLLVDGMNTEAFF
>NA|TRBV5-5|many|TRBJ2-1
TGTGCCAGCAGCAGGGCAGCCTACAATGAGCAGTTCTTC
CASSRAAYNEQFF
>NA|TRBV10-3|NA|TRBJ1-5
TGTGCCATCAGTCCAGATTCGAATCAGCCCCAGCATTTT
CAISPDSNQPQHF
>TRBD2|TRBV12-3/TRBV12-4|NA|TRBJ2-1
TGTGCCAGCAGTTACCCAACTAGCGGGCAGTTCTTC
CASSYPTSGQFF
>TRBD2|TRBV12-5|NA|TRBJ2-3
TGTGCTAGTGGTTTTAGTAGGGGGAGCGGGGGATTCACAGATACGCAGTATTTT
CASGFSRGSGGFTDTQYF
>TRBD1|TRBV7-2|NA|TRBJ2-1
TGTGCCAACGGCTCGCAGGGACAGCTCCTAAACAATGAGCAGTTCTTC
CANGSQGQLLNNEQFF
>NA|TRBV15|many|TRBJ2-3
TGTGCCACCAGCAGAGGTACCGGGACCTTGGGGGATACGCAGTATTTT
CATSRGTGTLGDTQYF